These T cell receptor beta chains were read from a single sample in a study of regulatory T cells in long-lasting Graves disease. MiXCR was run by TCRdb on the multiplex PCR reads, yielding one entry per CDR3 protein. The profile covers hundreds of thousands of distinct CDR3 sequences, with 15% to 20% appearing a single time and about 17% taken by the ten largest. These data also formed part of another study, on T cells in Graves' hyperthyroidism and ophthalmopathy.

This material consisted of peripheral blood mononuclear cells (PBMCs), taken at new diagnosis, from a patient treated with antithyroid drugs. The receptors here all came from a woman aged 30 to 39 with Graves disease. Each CDR3 is given with its conserved first and last residue. The D gene is left open where the match is weak. Where a row states a size, it is once, few, many or the class of an expanded clone; other rows omit it.

v_gene,d_gene,abundance,j_gene,len,CDR3nt,CDR3aa
TRBV5-1,TRBD1,-,TRBJ1-6,15,TGCGCCAGCAGCATCGTTACAGGGGTAAAATCACCCCTCCACTTT,CASSIVTGVKSPLHF
TRBV7-2,TRBD2,many,TRBJ2-5,15,TGTGCCAGCAGCCAAAAGCGGGAGATTATTGAGACCCAGTACTTC,CASSQKREIIETQYF
TRBV7-3,TRBD1,many,TRBJ2-7,14,TGTGCCAGCAGCTTGGGACAGGGCCACAACGAGCAGTACTTC,CASSLGQGHNEQYF
TRBV30,-,many,TRBJ1-1,14,TGTGCCTGGAGACCGGGGTCGGAAAAGCCTGAAGCTTTCTTT,CAWRPGSEKPEAFF
TRBV20-1,-,-,TRBJ2-1,18,TGCAGTGCTAGAGATCTTCGAGCAGGGCGACTACTTTACAATGAGCAGTTCTTC,CSARDLRAGRLLYNEQFF
TRBV20-1,-,many,TRBJ2-7,10,TGCAGTGCTAGTGAATACGAGCAGTACTTC,CSASEYEQYF
TRBV28,-,many,TRBJ1-1,17,TGTGCCAGCAGTTTATGGGGTCGGGGGGTAGTGAACACTGAAGCTTTCTTT,CASSLWGRGVVNTEAFF
TRBV5-1,TRBD2,-,TRBJ2-5,16,TGCGCCAGCAGCTTGGGGATCACTAGCGGTCAAGAGACCCAGTACTTC,CASSLGITSGQETQYF
TRBV19,TRBD1,many,TRBJ1-2,14,TGTGCCAGTACCCGGGACAGGGCTAACTATGGCTACACCTTC,CASTRDRANYGYTF
TRBV6-2/TRBV6-3,-,-,TRBJ1-6,18,TGTGCCAGCAGTGACCTAGCGTGGGGGAGGAGGATGGATTCACCCCTCCACTTT,CASSDLAWGRRMDSPLHF
TRBV14,-,few,TRBJ1-5,13,TGTGCCAGCAGCATCCAGACCTATCTACCCCAGCATTTT,CASSIQTYLPQHF
TRBV7-2,TRBD2,many,TRBJ2-7,15,TGTGCCAGCAGCTTAGAGGGGCTTGGGAGGGGCGAGCAGTACTTC,CASSLEGLGRGEQYF
TRBV10-3,-,few,TRBJ1-1,14,TGTGCCATCAGTGGTCGGCAGGGTATCGCTGAAGCTTTCTTT,CAISGRQGIAEAFF
TRBV7-9,-,many,TRBJ2-3,14,TGTGCCAGCAGCTTAGAGATTAGCACAGATACGCAGTATTTT,CASSLEISTDTQYF
TRBV11-2,-,-,TRBJ1-1,14,TGTGCCAGCAGCTTAAGGGCTATTGGCACTGAATCTTTCTTT,CASSLRAIGTESFF
TRBV9,-,once,TRBJ2-7,15,TGTGCCAGCAGCGTAGTCATCTGCTGCTCCTACGAGCAGTACTTC,CASSVVICCSYEQYF
TRBV30,TRBD1,many,TRBJ2-5,14,TGTGCCTGGAGTGTAGGACAGGTCTACGAGACCCAGTACTTC,CAWSVGQVYETQYF
TRBV18,-,-,TRBJ1-2,14,TGTGCCAGCTCATCCTATGGGGGGCACCATGGCTACACCTTC,CASSSYGGHHGYTF
TRBV9,TRBD2,few,TRBJ2-3,15,TGTGCCAGCAGCCCCAGCGGGGCCAACACAGATACGCAGTATTTT,CASSPSGANTDTQYF
TRBV5-1,-,many,TRBJ2-7,15,TGCGCCAGCAGCTCCCAGCCGGGACAACATTACGAGCAGTACTTC,CASSSQPGQHYEQYF
TRBV7-3,-,-,TRBJ2-6,17,TGTGCCAGCAGCTTGGTGGGGGACCGCTCTGGGGCCAACGTCCTGACTTTC,CASSLVGDRSGANVLTF
TRBV7-7,TRBD1,few,TRBJ2-1,17,TGTGCTAGCAGCTTAGCATCCGGGACAGGGTCTCTCGTCGAGCAGTTCTTC,CASSLASGTGSLVEQFF
TRBV10-1,TRBD1,many,TRBJ2-1,14,TGCGCCAGCAGTATCTGGACAGGGGGCAATGAGCAGTTCTTC,CASSIWTGGNEQFF
TRBV7-2,TRBD2,many,TRBJ2-7,16,TGTGCCAGCAGCTCCGAAGCGGGACTAGCTATACGCGAGCAGTACTTC,CASSSEAGLAIREQYF
TRBV7-8,-,few,TRBJ2-7,13,TGTGCCAGCAGCGTCCCCTGGTTCTACGAGCAGTACTTC,CASSVPWFYEQYF
TRBV19,-,-,TRBJ2-3,14,TGTGCCAGTGGTACTAGTCCTAGCACAGATACGCAGTATTTT,CASGTSPSTDTQYF
TRBV7-9,-,many,TRBJ1-5,12,TGTGCCAGCAGCTTCACAAATCAGCCCCAGCATTTT,CASSFTNQPQHF
TRBV30,-,many,TRBJ1-1,13,TGTGCCTGGAGTGTGAGGATTGGGGGTAGGGCTTTCTTT,CAWSVRIGGRAFF
TRBV4-1,TRBD1,-,TRBJ2-3,16,TGCGCCAGCAGCCAAGGGGACAGGGCAATGGGGCGTACGCAGTATTTT,CASSQGDRAMGRTQYF
TRBV18,-,few,TRBJ2-3,18,TGTGCCAGCTCACATAGAAAAACCAGGGGAGGCGACACAGATACGCAGTATTTT,CASSHRKTRGGDTDTQYF
TRBV29-1,TRBD2,-,TRBJ2-1,14,TGCAGCGTTTTACGGACTAGCGGACACAATGAGCAGTTCTTC,CSVLRTSGHNEQFF
TRBV20-1,TRBD1,-,TRBJ2-7,16,TGCAGTGCTCAGGGGGCCGAGGCAGGAGACCCCTACGAGCAGTACTTC,CSAQGAEAGDPYEQYF
TRBV7-9,TRBD1,many,TRBJ2-7,15,TGTGCCAGCAGCTTAGCGCAGGGACAGCGCGTAGAGCAGTACTTC,CASSLAQGQRVEQYF
TRBV7-9,-,-,TRBJ1-1,12,TGTGCCAGCAGCCGAGGGCCCCTTGAGGCTCTCTTT,CASSRGPLEALF
TRBV20-1,-,many,TRBJ1-5,15,TGCAGTGCTAGTGGGGGGGCGGTTAGCAATCAGCCCCAGCATTTT,CSASGGAVSNQPQHF
TRBV27,-,-,TRBJ1-1,13,TGTGCCAGCATCCTAAATAAGAACACTGAAGCTTTCTTT,CASILNKNTEAFF
TRBV20-1,-,many,TRBJ2-1,15,TGCAGTGCTAGACTACCGCTTTTTGGGGACAATGAGCAGTTCTTC,CSARLPLFGDNEQFF
TRBV20-1,TRBD2,-,TRBJ2-1,11,TGCAGTTCCTCAGCGGGGAATGAGCAGTTCTTC,CSSSAGNEQFF
TRBV28,-,many,TRBJ1-5,15,TGTGCCAGCAGCTCAGGGGTCTATAGCAATCAGCCCCAGCATTTT,CASSSGVYSNQPQHF
TRBV27,TRBD1,many,TRBJ2-5,13,TGTGCCAGCAGGGGGACAGGGACGGCGACCCAGTACTTC,CASRGTGTATQYF
TRBV9,-,-,TRBJ1-4,15,TGTGCCAGCAGCGTAGCCGGGGGATCTAATGAAAAACTGTTTTTT,CASSVAGGSNEKLFF
TRBV19,-,-,TRBJ2-5,13,TGTGCCAGTAGTATGGTCCCAACGGAGACCCAGTACTTC,CASSMVPTETQYF
TRBV6-2/TRBV6-3,TRBD2,-,TRBJ2-2,19,TGTGCCAGCAGTTCCCCTAGTGGGCTAGCGGTTACTGTCACCGGGGAGCTGTTTTTT,CASSSPSGLAVTVTGELFF
TRBV28,TRBD1,many,TRBJ2-7,13,TGTGCCAGCAGGCGGGACAGGGCGGACGAGCAGTACTTC,CASRRDRADEQYF
TRBV19,-,many,TRBJ1-2,14,TGTGCCAGTAGTATATCGGGACGGGACTATGGCTACACCTTC,CASSISGRDYGYTF
TRBV20-1,-,-,TRBJ1-1,15,TGCAGTGCTAGAGATTACCGGGGGAAGAACACTGAAGCTTTCTTT,CSARDYRGKNTEAFF